The next 16 T cell receptor beta chains were all read from a single sample in a study of CD4+ T cells in melanoma. Profiled with immunoSEQ multiplex PCR; TCRdb holds only in-frame clones, not every one. This table has about 21,000 clones, about four fifths appearing once. The sample comprised cells from a culture (not recorded whether cultured in vitro). These receptors all stem from a human donor with melanoma.

This chain uses TRBV29-1 with TRBJ2-3, with TRBD1 matching over 10 bases. The J segment lost 2 bases and the V segment lost 5 bases, leaving 7 bases of the junction unmatched. Germline CDR1 reads SQVTM; CDR2 reads ANQGSEA. The CDR3 contains 15 residues. As DNA, the CDR3 is TGCAGCGTTCCGGCGAGACAGGGGGCCACAGATACGCAGTATTTT. Protein product: CSVPARQGATDTQYF.

The V call is TRBV2, the J call TRBJ1-2; no clear D. CDR3 length: 15 amino acids. Trimming left V 4 bases short and J 2 bases short, with 14 bases between. Germline V gene sequence: CDR1 SNHLY, CDR2 FYNNEI. The CDR3 loop reads CASSVNRPRNYGYTF. CDR3 nucleotide sequence: TGTGCCAGCAGTGTAAACCGGCCCCGAAACTATGGCTACACCTTC.

V and J are TRBV6-5 and TRBJ2-7; no reliable D call. CDR1 and CDR2 (germline): MNHEY, SVGAGI. The V end lost 0 bases, the J end lost 6 bases, and 15 bases lay between the germline ends. The CDR3 is 15 residues long. The CDR3 is CASSYSTWANGEQYF. The CDR3 region has the DNA TGTGCCAGCAGTTACTCGACCTGGGCGAACGGCGAGCAGTACTTC.

This clone is deemed medium-sized. This sequence joins TRBV2 and TRBJ1-2, with D possibly TRBD1 on 5 matching bases. The CDR3 extends over 15 amino acids. Germline assignment: CDR1 SNHLY and CDR2 FYNNEI. Deletions cut 4 bases from V and 0 bases from J, with 12 bases between. CDR3 in amino acids: CASSVVQDPNYGYTF. The CDR3 coding sequence is TGTGCCAGCAGTGTAGTACAGGACCCTAACTATGGCTACACCTTC.

V and J are TRBV5-1 and TRBJ2-2; 10 positions match TRBD2. The CDR3 spans 16 residues. Germline CDR1 is SGHRS and CDR2 is YFSETQ. The J segment lost 1 base and the V segment lost 2 bases, leaving 2 bases of the junction unmatched. The CDR3 DNA sequence: TGCGCCAGCAGCTTATCTAGCGGGGGGAACACCGGGGAGCTGTTTTTT. This translates into CASSLSSGGNTGELFF.

In the case of this clone: The DNA is left out, because the CDR3 cannot be placed on it with certainty; the CDR3 is given as TCRdb lists it. This sequence joins TRBV1 and TRBJ1-5; the table's D call of TRBD1 was not tested on the DNA. TRBV1 is shown as a pseudogene. Ends included, the CDR3 has 20 residues. The CDR3 region is CTSSQEEWAGGILKDQPQHF.

By share, this clone counts as medium-sized. V usage is TRBV29-1 and J usage is TRBJ1-2; D is possibly TRBD1 (5 bases). Germline-derived CDR1 and CDR2 are SQVTM and ANQGSEA. V lost 2 bases to trimming and J lost 3 bases, with 7 bases between them. The CDR3 is 12 residues long. The CDR3 bases are TGCAGCGTTGAATCGGGGCACTATGGCTACACCTTC. Its translation is CSVESGHYGYTF.

This rearrangement joins TRBV5-6 to TRBJ2-3; a possible D gene is TRBD2 (6 bases). The CDR3 is 13 amino acids. Per germline, CDR1 SGHDT and CDR2 YYEEEE. The ends were cut back, 4 bases at V and 7 bases at J, with 13 bases in the middle. CDR3 loop: CASSPNGGYTQYF. DNA for the CDR3: TGTGCCAGCAGCCCCAATGGGGGGTATACGCAGTATTTT.

V and J are TRBV19 and TRBJ2-1, with 7 bases aligning to TRBD2. Germline trimming cut 6 bases from V and 0 bases from J; bases unmatched to any gene: 8. The CDR3 extends over 16 amino acids. Germline V gene data show CDR1 as LNHDA and CDR2 as SQIVND (reference sequence). The CDR3 DNA sequence: TGTGCCAGTAGGGAAGCGGGGCCTTACTCCTACAATGAGCAGTTCTTC. This sequence encodes CASREAGPYSYNEQFF.

The chain employs TRBV5-1 and TRBJ1-1; unclear D gene. Looked up from germline, CDR1 is SGHRS and CDR2 is YFSETQ. Trimming cost V 2 bases and J 0 bases, with 8 bases left between them. This CDR3 comprises 14 residues. The CDR3 DNA reads TGCGCCAGCAGCTTCGACGGATTGAACACTGAAGCTTTCTTT. Amino acid sequence: CASSFDGLNTEAFF.

This chain joins TRBV30 and TRBJ1-3; the D gene is possibly TRBD1 (5 bases). The ends were cut back, 2 bases at V and 0 bases at J, with 11 bases in the middle. Per germline, CDR1 GTSNPN and CDR2 SVGIG (reference sequence). The CDR3 totals 15 residues. The CDR3 DNA sequence: TGTGCCTGGAGTACAGGACGGTACTCTGGAAACACCATATATTTT. Translation: CAWSTGRYSGNTIYF.

This clone was recorded only once. V is TRBV7-9 and J is TRBJ1-2; D might be TRBD1 (6 bases). The germline CDR1 and CDR2 sequences are SEHNR and FQNEAQ (reference sequence). The CDR3 is 14 amino acids. V was clipped by 5 bases and J by 8 bases, with 18 bases between them. As DNA, the CDR3 is TGTGCCAGCAGCCCAGGAGCAGGGGCGGAAGGCTACACCTTC. Its translation: CASSPGAGAEGYTF. The full variable domain, with the rest looked up from reference TRBV7-9 and TRBJ1-2, is DTGVSQNPRHKITKRGQNVTFRCDPISEHNRLYWYRQTLGQGPEFLTYFQNEAQLEKSRLLSDRFSAERPKGSFSTLEIQRTEQGDSAMYLCASSPGAGAEGYTFGSGTRLTVV.

The chain is built from TRBV2 and TRBJ1-6; 8 bases match TRBD1. Germline trimming cut 10 bases from V and 6 bases from J; bases unmatched to any gene: 20. This CDR3 comprises 18 residues. Germline-derived CDR1 and CDR2 are SNHLY and FYNNEI. Here the CDR3 reads CAIRAGQGQALFNSPLHF. CDR3 nucleotides: TGTGCCATTCGAGCGGGGCAGGGACAGGCCCTCTTTAATTCACCCCTCCACTTT.

The V gene is TRBV30, the J gene TRBJ1-6; the match to TRBD1 covers 8 bases. Germline trimming cut 0 bases from V and 12 bases from J; bases unmatched to any gene: 16. This CDR3 is 17 amino acids long. CDR1 GTSNPN and CDR2 SVGIG come from the germline V gene (reference sequence). The CDR3 bases are TGTGCCTGGAGTGTAAGGACAGGGAGTTTCGGTATTAGACCCCTCCACTTT. Protein product: CAWSVRTGSFGIRPLHF.

The CDR3 DNA sequence: TGTGCCAGTACCGATCCCGGGGGATACAGCACAGATACGCAGTATTTT. It yields the protein CASTDPGGYSTDTQYF. The rearrangement uses TRBV19 and TRBJ2-3, with TRBD2 as a possible D gene (6 bases). CDR3 length equals 16 residues. V lost 7 bases and J 0 bases, leaving 17 bases between the germline ends. Germline V gene data show CDR1 as LNHDA and CDR2 as SQIVND (reference sequence).

V usage is TRBV10-2 and J usage is TRBJ1-4, with D unresolved. The CDR3 is 15 amino acids. Germline V CDR1 and CDR2: WSHSY, SAAADI. Trimming shortened V by 5 bases and J by 0 bases, and 10 bases separated the two germline ends. The CDR3 loop reads CASSLTVATNEKLFF. CDR3 bases: TGCGCCAGCAGTCTGACCGTTGCAACTAATGAAAAACTGTTTTTT.